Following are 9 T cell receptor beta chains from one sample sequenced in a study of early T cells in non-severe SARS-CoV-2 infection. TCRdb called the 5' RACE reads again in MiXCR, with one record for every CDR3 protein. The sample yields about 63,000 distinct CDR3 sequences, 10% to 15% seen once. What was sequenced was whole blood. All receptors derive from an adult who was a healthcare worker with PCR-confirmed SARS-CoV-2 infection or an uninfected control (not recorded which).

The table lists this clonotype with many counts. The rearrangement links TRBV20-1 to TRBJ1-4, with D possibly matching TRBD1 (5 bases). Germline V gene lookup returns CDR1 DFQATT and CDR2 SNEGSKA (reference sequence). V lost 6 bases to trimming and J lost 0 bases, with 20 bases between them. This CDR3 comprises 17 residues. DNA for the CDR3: TGCAGTGCGATTTACTTCGAAACGACAGCAACTAATGAAAAACTGTTTTTT. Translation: CSAIYFETTATNEKLFF.

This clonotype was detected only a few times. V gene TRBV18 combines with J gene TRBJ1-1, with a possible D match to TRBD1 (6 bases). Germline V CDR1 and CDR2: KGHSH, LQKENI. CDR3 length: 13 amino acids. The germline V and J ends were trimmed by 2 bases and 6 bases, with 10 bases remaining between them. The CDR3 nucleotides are TGTGCCAGCTCACCATCCGGGACACCTGAAGCTTTCTTT. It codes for CASSPSGTPEAFF.

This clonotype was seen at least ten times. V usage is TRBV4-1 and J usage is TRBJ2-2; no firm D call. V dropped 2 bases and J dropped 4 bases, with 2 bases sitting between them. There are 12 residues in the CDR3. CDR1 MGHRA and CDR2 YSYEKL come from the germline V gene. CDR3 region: CASSQSTGELFF. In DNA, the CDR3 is TGCGCCAGCAGCCAAAGCACCGGGGAGCTGTTTTTT.

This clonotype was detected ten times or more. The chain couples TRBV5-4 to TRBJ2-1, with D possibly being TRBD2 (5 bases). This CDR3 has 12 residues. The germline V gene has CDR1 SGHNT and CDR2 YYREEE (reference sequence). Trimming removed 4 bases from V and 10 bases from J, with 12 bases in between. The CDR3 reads CASSPGVVEQFF. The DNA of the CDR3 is TGTGCCAGCAGCCCCGGGGTAGTGGAGCAGTTCTTC. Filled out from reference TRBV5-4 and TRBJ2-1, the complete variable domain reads ETGVTQSPTHLIKTRGQQVTLRCSSQSGHNTVSWYQQALGQGPQFIFQYYREEENGRGNFPPRFSGLQFPNYSSELNVNALELDDSALYLCASSPGVVEQFFGPGTRLTVL.

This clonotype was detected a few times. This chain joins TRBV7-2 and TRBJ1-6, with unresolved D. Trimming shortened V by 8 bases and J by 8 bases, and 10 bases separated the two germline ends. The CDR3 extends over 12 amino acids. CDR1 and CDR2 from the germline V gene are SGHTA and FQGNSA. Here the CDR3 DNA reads TGTGCCAGCGGCGGCCTTTATTCACCCCTCCACTTT. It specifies CASGGLYSPLHF.

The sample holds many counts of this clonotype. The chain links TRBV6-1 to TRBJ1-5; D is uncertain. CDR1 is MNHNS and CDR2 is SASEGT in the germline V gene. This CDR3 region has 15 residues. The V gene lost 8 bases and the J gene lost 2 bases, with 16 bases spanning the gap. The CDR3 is CASRGEERGNQPQHF. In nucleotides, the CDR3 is TGTGCCAGCCGCGGGGAGGAGCGTGGCAATCAGCCCCAGCATTTT.

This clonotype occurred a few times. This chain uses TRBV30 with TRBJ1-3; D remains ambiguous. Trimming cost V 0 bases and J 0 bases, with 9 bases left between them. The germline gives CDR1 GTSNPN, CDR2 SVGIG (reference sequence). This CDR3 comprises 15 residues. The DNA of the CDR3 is TGTGCCTGGAGTGTACTTGTGGGCTCTGGAAACACCATATATTTT. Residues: CAWSVLVGSGNTIYF.

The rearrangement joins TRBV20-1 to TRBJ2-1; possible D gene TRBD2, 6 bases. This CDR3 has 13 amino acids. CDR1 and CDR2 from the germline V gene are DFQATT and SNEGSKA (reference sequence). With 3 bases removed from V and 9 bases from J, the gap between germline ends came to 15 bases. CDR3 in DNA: TGCAGTGCTAGTAGTAGCGGATGGTCTGAGCAGTTCTTC. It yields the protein CSASSSGWSEQFF.

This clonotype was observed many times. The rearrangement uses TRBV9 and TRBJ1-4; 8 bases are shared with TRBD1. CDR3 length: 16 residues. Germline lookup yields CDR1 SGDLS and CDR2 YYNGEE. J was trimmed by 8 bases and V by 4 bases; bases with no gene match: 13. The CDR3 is CASSSGAGTGGEKLFF. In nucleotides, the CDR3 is TGTGCCAGCAGCTCGGGGGCCGGGACAGGCGGCGAAAAACTGTTTTTT.